Included here is one TCR beta chain sequence, with context. The protocol was immunoSEQ multiplex PCR, while the TCRdb copy is restricted to in-frame clones and leaves out a portion. The table lists roughly 130,000 clones, about 86% of them singletons, with around 12% in the top ten. This record comes from a study of T cell responses to AZD1222 COVID-19 vaccine. From germline, CDR1 is KGHSH and CDR2 LQKENI. CDR3 length: 16 amino acids. V gave up 3 bases and J gave up 3 bases; unmatched junction bases: 8. The origin of this receptor is an adult in good health. This chain joins TRBV18 and TRBJ2-3; 8 bases match TRBD2. Sequenced material: peripheral blood, taken on day 0 of AZD1222 vaccination. The CDR3 protein is CASSPYGGAGTDTQYF. DNA for the CDR3: TGTGCCAGCTCACCTTACGGGGGGGCCGGGACAGATACGCAGTATTTT.